This TCR beta chain was documented in a study of blood T cell repertoires in COVID-19. Across the study: Donors in the United States, Italy and Spain gave samples during acute or convalescent COVID-19.

Original methodology: Reference gene primer amplification gave estimated nucleated cell counts. The assay was immunoSEQ multiplex PCR, and TCRdb's table has in-frame clones only and misses some. V, J and clone size derive from that table, while D and trimming were established from the DNA sequence. The table records 200,000 to 250,000 clones, roughly 85% of them present only once. The CDR3 consists of 15 residues. CDR1 is SGHNT and CDR2 is YYREEE in the germline V gene (reference sequence). With 4 bases removed from V and 2 bases from J, the gap between germline ends came to 16 bases. The clonotype was recovered from a woman between 18 and 30 years old who had recovered from COVID-19. V and J are TRBV5-4 and TRBJ2-7, with a weak D call TRBD1 (6 bases). The sample was peripheral blood. The CDR3 DNA sequence: TGTGCCAGCAGCCCCTCGGGCAGGGGACCCTACGAGCAGTACTTC. Its protein product is CASSPSGRGPYEQYF. Based on the CDR3 plus reference TRBV5-4 and TRBJ2-7, the full variable domain is ETGVTQSPTHLIKTRGQQVTLRCSSQSGHNTVSWYQQALGQGPQFIFQYYREEENGRGNFPPRFSGLQFPNYSSELNVNALELDDSALYLCASSPSGRGPYEQYFGPGTRLTVT.